Listed below are T cell receptor beta chains from one sample, sequenced in a study of T-cell reconstitution after alpha-beta-depleted transplantation in children. MiXCR, run by TCRdb on the PCR reads, gives a single entry per CDR3 protein. The sample has hundreds of thousands of distinct CDR3 sequences; around 9.1% are singletons. The input for sequencing was PBMCs, taken before TCRalphabeta/CD19-depleted stem cell transplant. These receptors all come from a boy younger than two with acute myeloid leukemia, due to receive a stem cell transplant. Both conserved end residues are trimmed from each CDR3. A D gene is named only where the DNA matches it firmly. Expanded clones are given a class, and other clones once, few, many or no size at all.

V	size	D	J	CDR3
TRBV7-2	many	TRBD2	TRBJ2-7	ASSRTTSGSSSYEQY
TRBV29-1	many	TRBD2	TRBJ2-1	SAPGLGFNEQF
TRBV7-9	-	-	TRBJ1-1	ASSPPLNTEAF
TRBV20-1	-	-	TRBJ2-7	SARDYTVYEQY
TRBV29-1	-	TRBD1	TRBJ2-7	SARTGGGYEQY
TRBV9	many	-	TRBJ1-3	ASSVDPPGEYGNTIY
TRBV3-1	many	-	TRBJ2-3	ASSQGGGPTQY
TRBV20-1	many	-	TRBJ1-1	SAGLGGDTEAF
TRBV12-3/TRBV12-4	many	TRBD2	TRBJ2-1	ASSHSGRKYNEQF
TRBV29-1	few	-	TRBJ2-1	SVTTGYNEQF
TRBV27	-	-	TRBJ2-1	ASSLFTQRTYNEQF
TRBV5-5	many	-	TRBJ1-6	ASSLGAAHSPLH
TRBV28	many	-	TRBJ2-5	ASSLIVLRETQY
TRBV7-3	few	-	TRBJ2-1	ASSLEVQLYNEQF
TRBV7-8	many	TRBD1	TRBJ2-1	ASRRFLSTGREQF
TRBV7-9	many	-	TRBJ2-7	ASSPQGIEQY
TRBV28	many	TRBD1	TRBJ1-2	ASSSRDSPNYGYT
TRBV5-1	few	TRBD1	TRBJ2-1	ASSRRTGVYNEQF
TRBV24-1	many	TRBD1	TRBJ2-1	ATSDLRDRGNEQF
TRBV4-3	-	-	TRBJ2-3	ASSQEARDTQY
TRBV7-3	few	-	TRBJ2-2	ASSPGSRTNTGELF
TRBV7-2	few	TRBD2	TRBJ2-3	ASSLPLAGHGTDTQY
TRBV6-1	few	TRBD2	TRBJ2-7	ASRTGRGGTYEQY
TRBV7-9	many	TRBD1	TRBJ1-1	ASSSFDRGGEAF
TRBV28	-	TRBD1	TRBJ1-1	ASSLDRGPEAF
TRBV7-2	many	-	TRBJ1-2	ASSLSPGTHYGYT
TRBV24-1	many	-	TRBJ2-3	ATPRVGSTDTQY
TRBV6-2/TRBV6-3	many	TRBD2	TRBJ2-3	ASRPSGMTQY
TRBV6-6	-	-	TRBJ2-7	ASSSDGFYEQY
TRBV4-1	many	TRBD2	TRBJ2-3	ASSHPGTSGATDTQY
TRBV30	-	-	TRBJ2-2	AWRGDGTTHTGELF
TRBV5-1	many	-	TRBJ2-4	ASSLDPTTGYKNIQY
TRBV19	few	TRBD2	TRBJ2-1	ASSVLAGANNEQF
TRBV5-5	many	TRBD1	TRBJ2-3	ASSRQGLTDTQY
TRBV10-2	many	TRBD2	TRBJ2-1	ASSTGTSGIGGQF
TRBV4-2	-	-	TRBJ2-5	ASSQDPQEGETQY
TRBV29-1	many	-	TRBJ2-1	SVEGLVTYNEQF
TRBV12-3/TRBV12-4	many	TRBD2	TRBJ2-2	ASSSPSGGDTGELF
TRBV6-1	many	-	TRBJ2-1	ASSGPRVYNEQF